Below, one T cell receptor beta chain is given with its context. There are many counts of this clonotype. Its antigen has not been determined. No base qualities exist here, and no much larger clone lies one base off it. Spanning cysteine to phenylalanine, the CDR3 consists of 15 amino acids. CDR3 DNA only is kept here, 45 bases in frame from base 1. Trimmed from V: 1 base; trimmed from J: 4 bases; junction bases lacking a gene match: 7. Moderately to severely active disease, a Clinical Activity Score of at least 3, a NOSPECS grade of at least 4, and a duration under 3 months were present in ophthalmopathy patients. Exclusion was applied to patients with uncontrolled infections, other autoimmune diseases, pregnancy or lactation. Diagnoses relied on clinical symptoms, serum thyroxine and TRAb, thyroid ultrasound and orbital computed tomography. PBMCs were separated from roughly 10 ml of fresh peripheral blood using Ficoll-Paque density gradient centrifugation. Total RNA was extracted with Trizol reagent, and quality was checked on an Agilent 2100 Bioanalyzer.

These data come from a study of T cells in Graves' hyperthyroidism and ophthalmopathy (dated by TCRdb to the late 2010s). Some background on the complete study: Peripheral blood samples were taken at the time of initial diagnosis, prior to any treatment. Thyroid tissue and blood T-cell repertoires from about six Graves' hyperthyroidism patients were also compared in the study. An independent validation cohort of about 20 hyperthyroidism patients and some 15 patients who later progressed to ophthalmopathy tested prospective prediction of ophthalmopathy. TCR Vbeta CDR3 sequencing of 120 to 150 peripheral blood samples (over 40 ophthalmopathy, some 75 hyperthyroidism and around 17 progressor patients) is reported in the paper. TCR V-J signatures able to tell the groups apart were searched for in a discovery cohort of 95 or so patients, of whom 40 to 45 had Graves' ophthalmopathy and about 60 had stable Graves' hyperthyroidism. After sampling, hyperthyroidism patients received methimazole starting at 30 mg daily, and ophthalmopathy patients received high-dose intravenous methylprednisolone. The 100 discovery patients were randomly split 7:3 into training and test sets. Here is what the overall study found, with its caveats: A model built on a 13 V-J signature distinguished ophthalmopathy from stable hyperthyroidism, reaching about 88% sensitivity and 81.08% specificity in cross-validation and 80%/75% in testing. In validation, the model predicted progression to ophthalmopathy a median of around 6.5 months before onset, with roughly 70% sensitivity and about 75% specificity. Most expanded thyroid clonotypes (frequency above 0.001) were also detected in blood, suggesting blood repertoires may reflect thyroid immune responses. No statistical method was used to set the sample size in advance, and investigators knew the group allocation.

The TCR beta CDR3 regions were amplified from the RNA transcripts. A first-round RT-PCR of the TCR CDR3 used the HTBI primer set with the Qiagen OneStep RT-PCR kit. The libraries were constructed in a second round of multiplex PCR and then size-selected and purified. Paired-end sequencing of the libraries was performed with 100 bp reads on an Illumina HiSeq2000. The study's own analysis went as follows. SOAPnuke was used to process the raw data, throwing out any read that contained adapters or uncalled bases, had a mean Phred below 15, or lacked an exact constant-primer or identifier match. High-quality paired reads were merged using COPE v1.2.5, and each unique nucleotide sequence was defined as a clonotype. MiTCR v1.1 was used to align the clonotypes against IMGT TRBV, TRBD and TRBJ reference segments. Only V-J combinations with frequency above 0.0001, covering about 99% of repertoires, were analysed. The TCS score was defined as the ratio of F50 (clonal expansion) to E x V (chaos), calculated using BLOSUM62-based TCRdist between CDR3 peptides within each V-J. Welch's t-statistics and random forest reduced roughly 500 V-J features to about 12, which were used in a naive Bayes classifier (R e1071). The Morisita-Horn index was used to measure how similar the thyroid and blood repertoires were. In-frame beta chains were kept once TCRdb had trimmed the public reads at Q25 with fastp and called clones with MiXCR. Rows matching on CDR3 protein sequence are summarized as one entry with the most common DNA and genes. The V and J calls here are based on TCRdb, not the publication. Counted in this sample were hundreds of thousands of distinct CDR3 sequences; 14% to 15% of them appeared once. The top ten hold around 4.1% of the sample.

The clonotype comes from a woman aged 40 to 50 with Graves' ophthalmopathy. Sequenced: blood. The rearranged segments are TRBV12-3 or TRBV12-4 and TRBJ2-7; 7 bases in the junction line up with TRBD1. CDR3 loop: CASSLDRGRRYEQYF. The nucleotide sequence is given as TGTGCCAGCAGTTTAGATAGGGGGCGCAGGTACGAGCAGTACTTC.